This T cell receptor (beta chain) was sequenced in a study of blood T cell repertoires in COVID-19. The overall study: Spain, Italy and the United States supplied samples that represented acute and convalescent COVID-19. In each case, the material was cDNA or gDNA derived from T cells, B-cell-depleted T cells, or PBMCs.

Trimming removed 8 bases at V and 4 bases at J, with 19 bases between. The CDR3 sequence is 15 residues long. Germline CDR1 SGHTA, CDR2 FQGTGA. In the authors' methods: Reference gene primer amplification yielded estimated nucleated cell counts. This table comes from immunoSEQ multiplex PCR, and its TCRdb copy is limited to in-frame clones, with some not included. V, J and clone size were drawn from that table, and D and trimming were deduced from the DNA. The sample carries approximately 100,000 clones, 85% recorded once. Input material: peripheral blood. The chain links TRBV7-3 to TRBJ2-3; D may be TRBD2 (5 bases). This clonotype was sampled from a man older than 75 with acute or convalescent COVID-19. The CDR3 DNA sequence: TGTGCCAGCTCAGCTAGGCTAGCAGATTCAGATACGCAGTATTTT. This translates into CASSARLADSDTQYF.